These T cell receptor beta chains were read from a single sample in a study of cytomegalovirus exposure and HLA in healthy donors. The protocol was immunoSEQ multiplex PCR, while the TCRdb copy is restricted to in-frame clones and leaves out a portion. Of about 110,000 clones in the sample, around 85% were seen once. Sequencing was performed on PBMCs. The source is a man between 60 and 75 years old in good health and CMV-seronegative. The conserved cysteine and the conserved F or W are not part of the CDR3 here. Only some rows state a clone size, as once, few, many or a class for expanded clones.

V,size,J,CDR3
TRBV18,-,TRBJ2-3,ASSQGAVGGTDTQY
TRBV20-1,-,TRBJ2-7,SATREYEQY
TRBV11-2,-,TRBJ1-1,ASSLARAGGTEAF
TRBV6-4,-,TRBJ1-5,ASSAEASQPQH
TRBV14,-,TRBJ2-1,ASSRTIRGEQF
TRBV11-2,-,TRBJ2-3,ASSLNVAGSTDTQY
TRBV7-9,-,TRBJ1-6,ASSFAGDNSPLH
TRBV5-1,once,TRBJ1-3,ASRLDTSSGNTIY
TRBV7-3,-,TRBJ1-1,ASSGGARATEAF
TRBV7-6,-,TRBJ1-4,ASSLARGIGDEKLF
TRBV5-1,-,TRBJ2-5,ASSLVTAQETQY
TRBV25-1,-,TRBJ2-5,ASSEYIPGLAGEETQY
TRBV9,-,TRBJ2-2,ASSASNTGELF
TRBV5-1,-,TRBJ2-1,ASRQNTGGSGEQF
TRBV4-1,once,TRBJ1-1,ASSHGGVRGRDTEAF
TRBV5-1,-,TRBJ2-4,ASSLGDRKNIQY
TRBV25-1,once,TRBJ1-4,ASRHTGTGEKLF
TRBV7-2,-,TRBJ2-5,ASSSAGRRETQY
TRBV7-6,-,TRBJ2-5,ASSSGTRGGETQY
TRBV7-3,-,TRBJ2-2,ASSSGSGELF
TRBV7-8,-,TRBJ1-4,ASSSLTSGREKLF
TRBV30,few,TRBJ1-5,AWSVAGQGNQPQH
TRBV4-1,-,TRBJ1-1,ASSQDPGGTALEAF
TRBV13,-,TRBJ1-2,ASSLRQVHGYT
TRBV28,-,TRBJ1-5,ASSSLTGWH
TRBV6-6,-,TRBJ1-4,ASSYSGSAEKLF
TRBV7-8,-,TRBJ2-1,ASSLGAAGDSSYNEQF
TRBV9,few,TRBJ2-2,ASRDRRNTGELF
TRBV4-2,-,TRBJ2-1,ASSQMGGGPVSISYNEQF
TRBV7-9,few,TRBJ1-5,ASSWGDQPQH
TRBV19,-,TRBJ2-2,ASSIGAGSNTGELF
TRBV7-2,-,TRBJ1-1,ASSFYSDSEAF
TRBV5-8,-,TRBJ1-5,ASSLLGTGSLQH
TRBV5-1,-,TRBJ2-5,ASSLVTLSRGLAGGQETQY
TRBV29-1,few,TRBJ2-7,SVEGRQGTGQY
TRBV10-3,few,TRBJ1-4,AIRGQGAGGTNEKLF
TRBV2,-,TRBJ2-1,ASSEPIAGGRDEQF
TRBV2,-,TRBJ1-3,ASSRGGAGNTIY
TRBV6-8,-,TRBJ2-3,ASSSDRITDTQY
TRBV7-2,-,TRBJ2-5,ASSMAAGQETQY
TRBV10-3,once,TRBJ1-3,AIRGQGVGNTIY
TRBV6-1,once,TRBJ2-2,ASSEAAGFDTGELF
TRBV5-1,-,TRBJ2-7,ASSIMGGANEQY
TRBV21-1,-,TRBJ2-5,ASSPGWGVEGETQY
TRBV4-1,-,TRBJ2-3,ASSRRLSAGGTDTQY
TRBV7-2,-,TRBJ1-4,ASSLGGGTNEKLF
TRBV7-2,-,TRBJ1-3,ASSPGRQRSSGNTIY
TRBV5-8,-,TRBJ1-1,ASNPRHDTEAF
TRBV5-1,-,TRBJ2-5,ASSGPTSGGAGETQY
TRBV7-6,-,TRBJ1-1,ASSLYPAGTERLNTEAF
TRBV5-4,-,TRBJ2-3,ASSFFARGVTTDTQY
TRBV18,-,TRBJ1-2,ASSPNLQYGTYGYT
TRBV25-1,-,TRBJ1-1,ASSEGPRLNTEAF
TRBV29-1,-,TRBJ1-1,SVEDQGNTEAF
TRBV4-1,once,TRBJ1-5,ASSPRGVGQGDQPQH